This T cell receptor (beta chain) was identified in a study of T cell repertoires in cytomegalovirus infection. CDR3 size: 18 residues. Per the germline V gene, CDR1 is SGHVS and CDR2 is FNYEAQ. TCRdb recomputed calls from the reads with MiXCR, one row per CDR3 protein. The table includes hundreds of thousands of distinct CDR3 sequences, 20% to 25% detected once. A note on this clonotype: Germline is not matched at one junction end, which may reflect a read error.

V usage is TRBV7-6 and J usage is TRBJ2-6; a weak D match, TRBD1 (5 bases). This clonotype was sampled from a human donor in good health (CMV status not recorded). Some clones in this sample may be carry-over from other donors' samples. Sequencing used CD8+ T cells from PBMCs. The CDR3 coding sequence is TGTGCCAGCAGCTTAGTCGGCAGGGAAATCTCTGGGACCAACGTCCTGACTTTC. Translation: CASSLVGREISGTNVLTF.